This passage covers 5 T cell receptor beta chains from one sample sequenced in a study of blood T cell repertoires in COVID-19. Produced via immunoSEQ multiplex PCR; TCRdb's table is partial and in-frame only. The sample consists of more than 300,000 clones, around nine tenths of them appearing once. The sample comprised peripheral blood. The receptors originated from a young woman with COVID-19, enrolled during active disease.

The V and J genes are TRBV10-3 and TRBJ1-1; D is perhaps TRBD1 (5 bases). The CDR3 runs 15 residues. V lost 0 bases and J 1 base, leaving 9 bases between the germline ends. CDR1 and CDR2 (germline): ENHRY, SYGVKD. CDR3 sequence reads: CAISESEQANTEAFF. DNA for the CDR3: TGTGCCATCAGTGAGTCGGAACAGGCGAACACTGAAGCTTTCTTT.

The chain couples TRBV3-1 (or the pseudogene TRBV3-2) to TRBJ2-2; TRBD1 might be the D (5 bases). Germline V gives CDR1 LGHDT, CDR2 YNNKEL (reference sequence). This CDR3 region has 16 residues. V gave up 4 bases and J gave up 0 bases, with 12 bases separating them. The CDR3 loop is CASSRSETANTGELFF. CDR3 in DNA: TGTGCCAGCAGCCGGTCGGAGACAGCGAACACCGGGGAGCTGTTTTTT.

The V call is TRBV5-6, the J call TRBJ1-6; TRBD1 might be the D (5 bases). This CDR3 spans 14 amino acids. Between the trimmed V and J ends, which lost 2 bases and 4 bases, there was a span of 7 bases. The germline CDR1 and CDR2 sequences are SGHDT and YYEEEE. In DNA, the CDR3 is TGTGCCAGCAGCTTCGGGACTTATAATTCACCCCTCCACTTT. The encoded protein is CASSFGTYNSPLHF. The full variable domain, completed using reference TRBV5-6 and TRBJ1-6, is DAGVTQSPTHLIKTRGQQVTLRCSPKSGHDTVSWYQQALGQGPQFIFQYYEEEERQRGNFPDRFSGHQFPNYSSELNVNALLLGDSALYLCASSFGTYNSPLHFGNGTRLTVT.

The chain combines TRBV6-5 with TRBJ2-2; D is undetermined. CDR3 size: 12 residues. Trimming shortened V by 10 bases and J by 4 bases, and 10 bases separated the two germline ends. Germline loops: CDR1 MNHEY, CDR2 SVGAGI. The DNA of the CDR3 is TGTGCCACTCGGGTTAGCACCGGGGAGCTGTTTTTT. Translating it yields CATRVSTGELFF.

The chain joins TRBV11-3 to TRBJ2-4, with 8 positions matching TRBD2. V trimming: 5 bases; J trimming: 5 bases; junction bases outside the gene matches: 14. The CDR3 is made up of 17 amino acids. Per the germline V gene, CDR1 is SGHNT and CDR2 is YENEEA. The CDR3 nucleotides read TGTGCCAGCAGCCCCGGCCGGGGGGGGGCCGCGCAAAACATTCAGTACTTC. It codes for CASSPGRGGAAQNIQYF. Full variable domain (rest looked up from reference TRBV11-3 and TRBJ2-4): EAGVVQSPRYKIIEKKQPVAFWCNPISGHNTLYWYLQNLGQGPELLIRYENEEAVDDSQLPKDRFSAERLKGVDSTLKIQPAELGDSAVYLCASSPGRGGAAQNIQYFGAGTRLSVL.